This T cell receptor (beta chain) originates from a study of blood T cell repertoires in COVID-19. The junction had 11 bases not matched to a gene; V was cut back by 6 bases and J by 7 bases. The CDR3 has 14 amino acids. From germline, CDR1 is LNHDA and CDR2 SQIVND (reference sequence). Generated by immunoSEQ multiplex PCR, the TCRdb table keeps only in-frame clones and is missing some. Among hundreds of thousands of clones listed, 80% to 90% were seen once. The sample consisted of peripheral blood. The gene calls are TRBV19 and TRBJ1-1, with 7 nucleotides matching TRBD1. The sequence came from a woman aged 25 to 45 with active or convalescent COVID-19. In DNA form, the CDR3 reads TGTGCCAGTAGCCGAAGAGACAGGGTTGTTGAAGCTTTCTTT. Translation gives CASSRRDRVVEAFF.